This T cell receptor (beta chain) was captured by sequencing in a study of T cells in Graves' hyperthyroidism and ophthalmopathy. Study at large: Peripheral blood was collected at initial diagnosis, before any treatment.

TCR beta CDR3 region amplification was performed from RNA transcripts. First-round RT-PCR of the TCR CDR3 relied on the HTBI primer set. TCRdb fed the multiplex PCR reads into MiXCR, producing one record per CDR3 protein. The sample holds around 500,000 distinct CDR3 sequences; roughly 16% are singletons and the top ten take around 28%. For the diagnoses, clinical symptoms, serum thyroxine and TRAb, thyroid ultrasound and orbital computed tomography were used. V was pared by 7 bases and J by 11 bases, with 17 bases between. The CDR3 runs 12 residues. Germline V gene data show CDR1 as MNHEY and CDR2 as SVGEGT.

The V gene is TRBV6-2 or TRBV6-3, the J gene TRBJ1-2, with D perhaps TRBD1 (5 bases). The receptor's source is a woman aged 25-40 years with Graves' ophthalmopathy. The sample consisted of blood. The CDR3 spells CASIGGGSVYTF. The CDR3 DNA reads TGTGCCAGCATTGGTGGGGGGAGTGTGTACACCTTC.